Following are 4 T cell receptor beta chains from one sample sequenced in a study of blood T cells in healthy people across ages. Next came a second PCR, run for about 7 to 12 cycles, which used a sample-barcoded 5' primer along with a J-beta primer mix. MiXCR, run by TCRdb on the 5' RACE reads, gives a single entry per CDR3 protein. The sample has some 890,000 distinct CDR3 sequences, roughly 29% seen once; the top ten hold 10%. This sample was also put to use in a study of T cells of mothers and their children.

Sequencing input: blood. The receptor set was obtained from a woman between 35 and 50 years old in good health.

This clonotype came up a few times. This sequence joins TRBV2 and TRBJ2-6; possibly TRBD2 for D (5 bases). Trimming stripped 8 bases from V and 0 bases from J, with 11 bases between. Germline CDR1 SNHLY, CDR2 FYNNEI. The CDR3 is 15 residues long. The CDR3 here is CASGGRGSGANVLTF. Here the CDR3 DNA reads TGTGCCAGCGGAGGACGGGGCTCTGGGGCCAACGTCCTGACTTTC.

This clonotype was seen only a few times. The chain employs TRBV20-1 and TRBJ1-6, with D perhaps matching TRBD1 (6 bases). CDR3 length: 13 amino acids. Trimming took 3 bases from V and 11 from J, leaving 14 bases between them. Germline CDR1 is DFQATT and CDR2 is SNEGSKA (reference sequence). CDR3 nucleotides: TGCAGTGCTAGCTTAACAGGGACCCCACCCCTCCACTTT. This codes for CSASLTGTPPLHF.

A remark on this clonotype: At one end the junction does not follow the germline gene, possibly because of a read error. The chain joins TRBV6-5 to TRBJ1-1; D unresolved. This CDR3 spans 13 amino acids. The V gene's germline CDR1 is MNHEY and CDR2 SVGAGI. The CDR3 loop is CASSYSVQAEAFF. The CDR3 bases are TGTGCCAGCAGTTACTCCGTTCAGGCTGAAGCCTTCTTT.

The sample holds many counts of this clonotype. J is TRBJ2-7 and V is TRBV7-8; TRBD1 matches 9 bases. This CDR3 spans 12 amino acids. Unmatched junction bases numbered 2, after V lost 5 bases and J lost 6 bases. The V gene's germline CDR1 is SGHVS and CDR2 FQNEAQ. CDR3 sequence: CASSPDRGEQYF. Written as DNA, the CDR3 is TGTGCCAGCAGCCCGGACAGGGGCGAGCAGTACTTC.